Presented here are 21 T cell receptor beta chains from one specimen sequenced in a study of PD-1 blockade in classical Hodgkin lymphoma. Some clones are missing from TCRdb's copy, which holds only in-frame ones; the method was immunoSEQ multiplex PCR. This sample has about 64,000 clones, with roughly nine tenths found just once. Time point meaning: cycle 4 day 1 (C4D1), after 6 weeks of nivolumab. Autologous stem cell transplantation was followed by relapse in every patient, and brentuximab vedotin exposure varied. The sample here was peripheral blood mononuclear cells (PBMCs), taken before the fourth cycle of nivolumab. These receptors all come from a human donor with classical Hodgkin lymphoma.

The rearrangement joins TRBV13 to TRBJ1-1, with D perhaps matching TRBD1 (5 bases). The CDR3 contains 16 residues. V shed 4 bases and J shed 5 bases, with 20 bases lying between them. Per the germline V gene, CDR1 is PRHDT and CDR2 is FYEKMQ (reference sequence). Here the CDR3 reads CASSSPDRGGVTEAFF. CDR3 sequence (DNA): TGTGCCAGCAGCTCCCCGGACCGGGGGGGGGTGACTGAAGCTTTCTTT.

J is TRBJ1-5 and V is TRBV5-5, with TRBD1 as a possible D gene (5 bases). Germline CDR1 SGHKS, CDR2 YYEKEE (reference sequence). V was clipped by 0 bases and J by 3 bases, with 10 bases between them. CDR3 size: 15 residues. The CDR3 here is CASSLATDSNQPQHF. The CDR3 bases are TGTGCCAGCAGCTTGGCGACAGACTCCAATCAGCCCCAGCATTTT.

This chain joins TRBV19 and TRBJ2-7; no clear D gene. Germline lookup yields CDR1 LNHDA and CDR2 SQIVND (reference sequence). This CDR3 comprises 14 residues. Trimming removed 8 bases at V and 0 bases at J, with 14 bases between. CDR3 residues: CASSRESSSYEQYF. DNA for the CDR3: TGTGCCAGTTCTCGTGAGTCTAGCTCCTACGAGCAGTACTTC.

The V call is TRBV7-9, the J call TRBJ1-1; D is unresolved. Germline assignment: CDR1 SEHNR and CDR2 FQNEAQ (reference sequence). The CDR3 has 14 residues. V was cut by 1 base and J by 7 bases, with 13 bases left in between. DNA of the CDR3: TGTGCCAGCAGCTTAGTTTTGGGCTTCGATGAAGCTTTCTTT. Translation: CASSLVLGFDEAFF.

This sequence joins TRBV7-9 and TRBJ2-3; 7 bases match TRBD2. CDR3 length: 16 amino acids. Germline V gene data show CDR1 as SEHNR and CDR2 as FQNEAQ (reference sequence). V was pared by 0 bases and J by 2 bases, with 5 bases of the junction left unmatched. DNA for the CDR3: TGTGCCAGCAGCTTAGCAGTGGGGGGGTTCACAGATACGCAGTATTTT. It is translated as CASSLAVGGFTDTQYF.

The rearrangement links TRBV7-9 to TRBJ2-6; either TRBD1 or TRBD2 may supply D (5 bases each). Per germline, CDR1 SEHNR and CDR2 FQNEAQ (reference sequence). The CDR3 contains 17 residues. V lost 5 bases, J lost 0 bases, and 14 bases lay in between. In nucleotides, the CDR3 is TGTGCCAGCAGCAACAGCCGGGGCCCCTCTGGGGCCAACGTCCTGACTTTC. Translated: CASSNSRGPSGANVLTF.

The gene calls are TRBV10-3 and TRBJ1-2; D not certain. V lost 4 bases and J lost 1, with 10 bases in between. CDR3 length: 14 amino acids. The germline V gene has CDR1 ENHRY and CDR2 SYGVKD. In nucleotides, the CDR3 is TGTGCCATCAGTGGAGGGAGTTATAACTATGGCTACACCTTC. Its protein product is CAISGGSYNYGYTF.

This clone has a single count. The chain joins TRBV5-1 to TRBJ2-1; 11 nucleotides line up with TRBD2. Germline V lookup: CDR1 SGHRS, CDR2 YFSETQ. V dropped 4 bases and J dropped 5; count of bases not matched to a gene: 8. This CDR3 region has 16 residues. The DNA of the CDR3 is TGCGCCAGCAGCGGTCCGGGACTAGCGGCTAACAATGAGCAGTTCTTC. Residues: CASSGPGLAANNEQFF. The variable domain in full, with the rest retrieved from reference TRBV5-1 and TRBJ2-1, is KAGVTQTPRYLIKTRGQQVTLSCSPISGHRSVSWYQQTPGQGLQFLFEYFSETQRNKGNFPGRFSGRQFSNSRSEMNVSTLELGDSALYLCASSGPGLAANNEQFFGPGTRLTVL.

The chain couples TRBV14 to TRBJ2-3; D is unclear. This CDR3 has 15 residues. Germline V gene sequence: CDR1 SGHDN, CDR2 FVKESK. V was trimmed by 1 base and J by 4 bases, leaving 12 bases between them. DNA for the CDR3: TGTGCCAGCAGCCAAGGTGAAAGTAGGGCAGATACGCAGTATTTT. It encodes CASSQGESRADTQYF.

The gene calls are TRBV12-5 and TRBJ1-2, with D perhaps TRBD1 (6 bases). The CDR3 has 12 amino acids. Looked up from germline, CDR1 is LGHNT and CDR2 is FRNRAP. Trimming took off 6 bases at V and 6 bases at J, with 11 bases between the two ends. The CDR3 protein is CASGTGFHGYTF. The CDR3 DNA follows: TGTGCTAGTGGGACAGGTTTTCATGGCTACACCTTC.

This chain connects TRBV18 to TRBJ2-1; the D call may be TRBD1 or TRBD2 (6 bases each). The CDR3 has 13 amino acids. V was cut by 3 bases and J by 9 bases, with 12 bases left in between. Germline V CDR1 and CDR2: KGHSH, LQKENI. The CDR3 DNA reads TGTGCCAGCTCACCCGACGGGGGCGGTGAGCAGTTCTTC. Translation: CASSPDGGGEQFF.

The V gene is TRBV30, the J gene TRBJ2-2; 10 bases match TRBD1. CDR3 length equals 16 residues. Germline CDR1 GTSNPN, CDR2 SVGIG (reference sequence). V trimming: 1 base; J trimming: 1 base; junction bases outside the gene matches: 3. Here the CDR3 reads CAWSADRGLNTGELFF. The DNA for the CDR3 is TGTGCCTGGAGTGCGGACAGGGGGTTGAACACCGGGGAGCTGTTTTTT.

The gene calls are TRBV30 and TRBJ1-2; D remains unclear. Trimming shortened V by 0 bases and J by 8 bases, and 13 bases separated the two germline ends. This CDR3 is built from 13 residues. The germline V gene has CDR1 GTSNPN and CDR2 SVGIG (reference sequence). The CDR3 region has the DNA TGTGCCTGGAGTGTACGCCACCCCTCCGGCTACACCTTC. It specifies CAWSVRHPSGYTF.

This clone has a handful of counts. The chain combines TRBV5-3 with TRBJ1-5; D perhaps matches TRBD1 (5 bases). TRBV5-3 belongs to the ORF category, with a function that is uncertain. This CDR3 has 13 amino acids. V was cut by 4 bases and J by 4 bases, with 9 bases left in between. CDR3 sequence: CARSRTFNQPQHF. The CDR3 coding sequence is TGTGCCAGAAGCCGGACATTTAATCAGCCCCAGCATTTT.

V gene TRBV4-1 combines with J gene TRBJ2-5, with a tentative D call TRBD1 (6 bases). In germline, CDR1 is MGHRA, CDR2 YSYEKL. Trimming left V 3 bases short and J 2 bases short, with 13 bases between. The CDR3 spans 15 residues. CDR3 sequence reads: CASSHDTGRQETQYF. As DNA, the CDR3 is TGCGCCAGCAGCCATGATACAGGGCGACAAGAGACCCAGTACTTC.

This chain links TRBV2 with TRBJ2-7, with D unclear. Germline CDR1 and CDR2: SNHLY and FYNNEI. The CDR3 contains 12 residues. V was cut by 8 bases and J by 4 bases, with 12 bases left in between. This chain's CDR3 is CASGILGYEQYF. DNA for the CDR3: TGTGCCAGCGGGATTCTGGGTTACGAGCAGTACTTC.

This clone was observed once. The J gene is TRBJ1-1, the V gene TRBV10-3, with D perhaps matching TRBD1 (5 bases). CDR1 and CDR2 (germline): ENHRY, SYGVKD. The V and J ends lost 0 bases and 1 base respectively, with 9 bases between them. The CDR3 runs 15 residues. Written as DNA, the CDR3 is TGTGCCATCAGTGAGTCGGACACTTCGAACACTGAAGCTTTCTTT. Its translation: CAISESDTSNTEAFF.

The chain recombines TRBV5-1 with TRBJ1-1; tentatively, D is TRBD1 (5 bases). V was trimmed by 2 bases and J by 0 bases, leaving 11 bases between them. From germline, CDR1 is SGHRS and CDR2 YFSETQ. This CDR3 spans 15 amino acids. Here the CDR3 reads CASSLGPGLNTEAFF. The CDR3 nucleotides read TGCGCCAGCAGCTTAGGTCCAGGGCTGAACACTGAAGCTTTCTTT. Full variable domain (outside the CDR3, taken from reference TRBV5-1 and TRBJ1-1): KAGVTQTPRYLIKTRGQQVTLSCSPISGHRSVSWYQQTPGQGLQFLFEYFSETQRNKGNFPGRFSGRQFSNSRSEMNVSTLELGDSALYLCASSLGPGLNTEAFFGQGTRLTVV.

This clone qualifies as medium-sized. This sequence joins TRBV11-2 and TRBJ2-2, with D possibly being TRBD1 (6 bases). V shed 5 bases and J shed 6 bases, with 13 bases lying between them. Germline CDR1 SGHAT, CDR2 FQNNGV. This CDR3 has 14 residues. The CDR3 DNA reads TGTGCCAGCAGCGCCGACAGGCCCCCCGGGGAGCTGTTTTTT. Protein sequence: CASSADRPPGELFF.

Comment on this clone: One junction end does not reproduce the germline sequence, and a read error may be involved. V gene TRBV29-1 combines with J gene TRBJ1-2; the D is unclear. Germline V gives CDR1 SQVTM, CDR2 ANQGSEA. The CDR3 has 12 residues. In nucleotides, the CDR3 is TGCAGCGTTGAAGACGCGGGTTCGCACGAAAACTTC. Translating gives CSVEDAGSHENF.

V gene TRBV5-1 combines with J gene TRBJ2-5; possible D gene TRBD1, 6 bases. Germline loops: CDR1 SGHRS, CDR2 YFSETQ. V was pared by 0 bases and J by 4 bases, with 16 bases between. CDR3 size: 16 residues. CDR3 in DNA: TGCGCCAGCAGCTTGGTCTTGGGACAAATCCCAGAGACCCAGTACTTC. Protein: CASSLVLGQIPETQYF.